These 5 T cell receptor beta chains were all obtained from the same sample, sequenced in a study of blood T cells in healthy people across ages. With a J-beta primer mix and a sample-barcoded 5' primer, a second PCR ran about 7 to 12 cycles. TCRdb reanalysed the 5' RACE reads using MiXCR and keeps one entry per CDR3 protein. The sample holds over 600,000 distinct CDR3 sequences; 35% to 50% are singletons and the top ten take about a sixth. Sequences were obtained from blood. The receptors were gathered from a man at least 80 years old in good health.

The CDR3 nucleotides are TGCAGCGTTGAGCAGCGGCTGGGCTTGAGTGAGCAGTACTTC. Protein: CSVEQRLGLSEQYF. The chain uses TRBV29-1 and TRBJ2-5; D might be TRBD2 (5 bases). V lost 3 bases to trimming and J lost 11 bases, with 22 bases between them. Germline values: CDR1 SQVTM, CDR2 ANQGSEA. CDR3 size: 14 residues.

The V and J genes are TRBV4-3 and TRBJ1-2; the D is unclear. Trimming took off 0 bases at V and 4 bases at J, with 15 bases between the two ends. This CDR3 has 16 residues. Per germline, CDR1 LGHNA and CDR2 YSLEER. Here the CDR3 DNA reads TGCGCCAGCAGCCAAGACGGAGGTTCGACCCTCTATGGCTACACCTTC. The encoded protein is CASSQDGGSTLYGYTF.

This clonotype was detected only a few times. The CDR3 region is CASSSGLAGGTPYNEQYF. The CDR3 DNA reads as TGTGCCAGCAGCTCGGGACTAGCGGGAGGTACCCCGTACAATGAGCAGTACTTC. The chain uses TRBV5-6 and TRBJ2-1, with TRBD2 matching over 15 bases. With the DNA end fitting TRBJ2-7 better, the J assignment may be wrong. The CDR3 totals 18 residues. Per germline, CDR1 SGHDT and CDR2 YYEEEE.

On this clonotype: A much larger clone differs by one base, so this may be a read error. V and J are TRBV7-2 and TRBJ2-1; TRBD2 agrees at 7 bases. CDR3 length: 15 amino acids. CDR1 and CDR2 from the germline V gene are SGHTA and FQGNSA. CDR3 residues: CAGSLSSGTYNEQFF. The CDR3 DNA follows: TGTGCCGGCAGCTTATCAAGCGGGACTTACAATGAGCAGTTCTTC.

This clonotype was counted only a few times. The V call is TRBV5-1, the J call TRBJ2-5; D gene uncertain. The last part of the DNA fits TRBJ2-7 better; the J call may be wrong. The CDR3 totals 14 residues. The germline gives CDR1 SGHRS, CDR2 YFSETQ. CDR3 loop: CASSLVGESHEQYF. The CDR3 nucleotides are TGCGCCAGCAGCTTGGTCGGAGAGAGCCACGAGCAGTACTTC.